The rows below give T cell receptor beta chains drawn from one sample of a study of long-term antiretroviral therapy in people with HIV. Produced via immunoSEQ multiplex PCR; TCRdb's table is partial and in-frame only. The repertoire has roughly 29,000 clones, 80% of them found once; the top ten carry roughly 7%. Material: unsorted PBMCs, obtained 0.3 years after starting antiretroviral therapy. The receptors here all came from a man between 40 and 49 years old with HIV. The CDR3 runs from the conserved cysteine through the conserved F or W. Each record gives: clone size, D gene, J gene, V gene, CDR3 protein, CDR3 DNA. D genes are given only for firm matches. Clone size is given for some rows only: seen once, a few or many times, or a class if the clone is expanded.

abundance: NA; d_gene: TRBD1; j_gene: TRBJ1-5; v_gene: TRBV28; CDR3aa: CASGNRGDVLKPQHF; CDR3nt: TGTGCCAGCGGGAACAGGGGCGACGTCTTGAAGCCCCAGCATTTT
abundance: NA; d_gene: TRBD1; j_gene: TRBJ1-5; v_gene: TRBV6-1; CDR3aa: CASSETGGESQPQHF; CDR3nt: TGTGCCAGCAGTGAGACAGGGGGGGAAAGCCAGCCCCAGCATTTT
abundance: NA; d_gene: TRBD1; j_gene: TRBJ1-2; v_gene: TRBV28; CDR3aa: CASSFVGGSGYTF; CDR3nt: TGTGCCAGCAGTTTTGTAGGGGGCTCTGGCTACACCTTC
abundance: NA; d_gene: NA; j_gene: TRBJ2-5; v_gene: TRBV9; CDR3aa: CASSEGTREGETQYF; CDR3nt: TGTGCCAGCAGCGAGGGGACCCGAGAGGGAGAGACCCAGTACTTC
abundance: NA; d_gene: NA; j_gene: TRBJ1-3; v_gene: TRBV18; CDR3aa: CASSPQGPGNTIYF; CDR3nt: TGTGCCAGCTCACCACAGGGCCCCGGAAACACCATATATTTT
abundance: NA; d_gene: NA; j_gene: TRBJ2-7; v_gene: TRBV6-5; CDR3aa: CASRHRARGYEQYF; CDR3nt: TGTGCCAGCAGACACAGGGCCCGTGGCTACGAGCAGTACTTC
abundance: few; d_gene: TRBD1; j_gene: TRBJ1-5; v_gene: TRBV18; CDR3aa: CASSQTGGNQPQHF; CDR3nt: TGTGCCAGCTCACAAACAGGGGGCAATCAGCCCCAGCATTTT
abundance: NA; d_gene: NA; j_gene: TRBJ2-3; v_gene: TRBV7-9; CDR3aa: CASSSSDRDRHTDTQYF; CDR3nt: TGTGCCAGCAGCTCTAGCGATCGGGACAGACACACAGATACGCAGTATTTT
abundance: few; d_gene: NA; j_gene: TRBJ2-7; v_gene: TRBV5-4; CDR3aa: CASGLGPSYEQYF; CDR3nt: TGTGCCAGCGGTTTGGGGCCATCCTACGAGCAGTACTTC
abundance: NA; d_gene: TRBD1; j_gene: TRBJ2-2; v_gene: TRBV25-1; CDR3aa: CASRRTGGPGELFF; CDR3nt: TGTGCCAGCAGGAGGACAGGGGGTCCCGGGGAGCTGTTTTTT
abundance: NA; d_gene: TRBD1; j_gene: TRBJ1-1; v_gene: TRBV6-1; CDR3aa: CASRRTGIITEAFF; CDR3nt: TGTGCCAGTCGTAGGACAGGGATTATCACTGAAGCTTTCTTT
abundance: NA; d_gene: NA; j_gene: TRBJ2-7; v_gene: TRBV5-1; CDR3aa: CASSLDSASLSYEQYF; CDR3nt: TGCGCCAGCAGCTTGGACTCGGCGTCACTCTCCTACGAGCAGTACTTC
abundance: NA; d_gene: NA; j_gene: TRBJ1-4; v_gene: TRBV5-4; CDR3aa: CASSSNQGSGNEKLFF; CDR3nt: TGTGCCAGCAGCTCAAACCAGGGAAGCGGTAATGAAAAACTGTTTTTT
abundance: NA; d_gene: NA; j_gene: TRBJ2-3; v_gene: TRBV2; CDR3aa: CARHKDGSLSTDTQYF; CDR3nt: TGTGCCAGACACAAGGACGGATCCCTTAGCACAGATACGCAGTATTTT
abundance: NA; d_gene: TRBD2; j_gene: TRBJ2-7; v_gene: TRBV2; CDR3aa: CASKAGGGLLYEQYF; CDR3nt: TGTGCCAGCAAGGCGGGGGGGGGACTCCTCTACGAGCAGTACTTC
abundance: NA; d_gene: TRBD2; j_gene: TRBJ2-1; v_gene: TRBV9; CDR3aa: CASSVGRGGTFSGNEQFF; CDR3nt: TGTGCCAGCAGCGTAGGGCGGGGAGGGACTTTCTCCGGGAATGAGCAGTTCTTC
abundance: NA; d_gene: NA; j_gene: TRBJ1-5; v_gene: TRBV5-1; CDR3aa: CASSLGGGSNQPQHF; CDR3nt: TGCGCCAGCAGCTTGGGCGGGGGGAGCAATCAGCCCCAGCATTTT